The 20 T cell receptor beta chains listed next were all sequenced from one sample in a study of spatial heterogeneity in lung cancer. TCRdb recomputed calls from the 5' RACE reads with MiXCR, one row per CDR3 protein. Of around 4,000 distinct CDR3 sequences in the sample, about 9% are singletons; the top ten hold 28%. Stated time point: sample taken at primary tumor resection. Their antigens remain unidentified. Study conclusions and caveats: The number of expanded tumor alpha and beta chains correlated with mutation number.

This sample comprised lung tumor tissue, obtained at surgery. The source is a male donor with early-stage non-small cell lung cancer.

In its sample, this clonotype was seen many times. As an off-target read in a library built for alpha chains, this beta chain has a frequency of little significance. The rearrangement joins TRBV5-6 to TRBJ2-5; 12 bases match TRBD2. The germline gives CDR1 SGHDT, CDR2 YYEEEE. J gave up 4 bases and V 6 bases, and 10 bases lay outside the gene matches. This CDR3 comprises 16 residues. CDR3 protein: CASKPGLAGPGETQYF. As DNA, the CDR3 is TGTGCCAGCAAGCCGGGACTAGCGGGTCCGGGAGAGACCCAGTACTTC.

This clonotype was seen a single time. In a library made to pick up alpha chains, this beta chain is a stray read with a size that means little. The chain joins TRBV6-2 or TRBV6-3 to TRBJ1-1; D remains unclear. This CDR3 is built from 14 residues. Germline V CDR1 and CDR2: MNHEY, SVGEGT. V gave up 6 bases and J gave up 4 bases, with 15 bases separating them. The CDR3 is CASRSGGGSTEAFF. The CDR3 DNA is TGTGCCAGCAGATCGGGTGGAGGGAGCACTGAAGCTTTCTTT.

This clonotype was detected a few times. Found in a library prepared for alpha chains, this beta chain is an off-target read, and its abundance has little meaning. CDR3 bases: TGTGCCAGCTCACCAACGGAGAGCTCCTACAATGAGCAGTTCTTC. Its translation: CASSPTESSYNEQFF. The rearrangement links TRBV18 to TRBJ2-1; the D is unclear. Germline values: CDR1 KGHSH, CDR2 LQKENI. There are 15 residues in the CDR3. V lost 2 bases and J 0 bases, leaving 8 bases between the germline ends.

Worth noting for this clonotype: A library prepared for alpha chains yielded this beta chain as an off-target read; its size is of little meaning. J is TRBJ2-1 and V is TRBV4-3; TRBD1 matches at 7 bases. Germline V gene lookup returns CDR1 LGHNA and CDR2 YSLEER. This CDR3 contains 13 residues. V was clipped by 4 bases and J by 12 bases; unmatched bases: 9. The CDR3 DNA follows: TGCGCCAGCAGCCCGACCACAGGGGCCATGCAGTTCTTC. It codes for CASSPTTGAMQFF.

On this clonotype itself: For a library built for alpha chains, this beta chain is a stray read; little rests on its size. The chain is built from TRBV2 and TRBJ2-5; tentatively, D is TRBD2 (6 bases). The CDR3 contains 15 residues. V was trimmed by 4 bases and J by 1 base, leaving 13 bases between them. Per germline, CDR1 SNHLY and CDR2 FYNNEI. The CDR3 is CASSVNAAGQETQYF. The CDR3 DNA sequence: TGTGCCAGCAGTGTCAATGCAGCGGGCCAAGAGACCCAGTACTTC.

By share, this clonotype ranks as medium-sized. This beta chain lies outside the target of a library built for alpha chains; its clone size means little. V is TRBV4-3 and J is TRBJ2-1; 7 positions agree with TRBD2. Germline lookup yields CDR1 LGHNA and CDR2 YSLEER. J gave up 3 bases and V 4 bases, and 3 bases lay outside the gene matches. This CDR3 contains 14 residues. CDR3 sequence: CASSPGGGYNEQFF. The CDR3 DNA reads as TGCGCCAGCAGCCCGGGCGGGGGCTACAATGAGCAGTTCTTC.

This clonotype was detected many times. This beta chain is off target for a library built for alpha chains, so its abundance means little. V gene TRBV4-3 combines with J gene TRBJ1-5; no definite D call. Looked up from germline, CDR1 is LGHNA and CDR2 is YSLEER. Trimming pared 0 bases from V and 2 bases from J, leaving 8 bases between. The length of the CDR3 is 15 residues. CDR3: CASSQDGPGNQPQHF. The CDR3 DNA sequence: TGCGCCAGCAGCCAAGATGGACCGGGCAATCAGCCCCAGCATTTT.

A few counts support this clonotype. This beta chain was picked up by a library intended for alpha chains and is off target, so its count carries little meaning. V gene TRBV19 combines with J gene TRBJ2-1; no reliable D call. Germline V gene sequence: CDR1 LNHDA, CDR2 SQIVND (reference sequence). The CDR3 length is 14 residues. V was trimmed by 2 bases and J by 8 bases, leaving 13 bases between them. The CDR3 spells CASSISRTKDEQFF. CDR3 nucleotide sequence: TGTGCCAGTAGTATATCCCGAACAAAGGATGAGCAGTTCTTC.

This clonotype was observed at least ten times. This beta chain came through as a stray read in a library set up for alpha chains, and its size says little. The chain carries TRBV7-2 and TRBJ2-2; D call uncertain. The CDR3 spans 16 residues. Per germline, CDR1 SGHTA and CDR2 FQGNSA. V gave up 2 bases and J gave up 6 bases, with 16 bases separating them. CDR3 DNA: TGTGCCAGCAGCTTATCAAGTAGTGGTCTTGCCGGGGAGCTGTTTTTT. Residues: CASSLSSSGLAGELFF.

About this clonotype: This beta chain came through as a stray read in a library set up for alpha chains, and its size says little. The gene calls are TRBV6-6 and TRBJ2-3; 13 bases map to TRBD2. The CDR3 consists of 15 residues. Trimming removed 4 bases from V and 7 bases from J; junction bases left unmatched: 5. Germline values: CDR1 MNHNY, CDR2 SVGAGI (reference sequence). CDR3 DNA sequence: TGTGCCAGCAGTTCCTCCGGGACTAGCGGGAATACGCAGTATTTT. Translation: CASSSSGTSGNTQYF.

This clonotype is medium-sized within its sample. The library was designed around alpha chains, so this beta chain is a stray read whose abundance carries little weight. This chain connects TRBV10-3 to TRBJ2-7; 9 bases line up with TRBD1. Trimming cost V 9 bases and J 6 bases; bases outside gene matches: 9. This CDR3 is 13 amino acids long. In germline, CDR1 is ENHRY, CDR2 SYGVKD. This chain's CDR3 is CAILSGQGGEQYF. In nucleotides, the CDR3 is TGTGCCATATTATCGGGACAGGGAGGCGAGCAGTACTTC.

By share, this clonotype ranks as medium-sized. As an off-target read in a library built for alpha chains, this beta chain has a frequency of little significance. Here the CDR3 reads CASSIGLPSGMAPGGEQFF. CDR3 in DNA: TGTGCCAGTAGTATCGGGCTCCCAAGCGGGATGGCCCCGGGCGGTGAGCAGTTCTTC. The V and J genes are TRBV19 and TRBJ2-1, with 7 bases that match TRBD2. CDR1 and CDR2 from the germline V gene are LNHDA and SQIVND (reference sequence). The CDR3 contains 19 residues. The V and J ends lost 3 bases and 9 bases, in that order; junction bases with no gene match: 23.

This clonotype was seen a handful of times. A library made for alpha chains picked up this beta chain off target, so its size means little. The J gene is TRBJ2-1, the V gene TRBV18; 8 bases fit TRBD2. Germline V gene data show CDR1 as KGHSH and CDR2 as LQKENI. V lost 3 bases and J lost 6; bases outside the gene matches: 7. CDR3 length equals 15 residues. The CDR3 DNA reads TGTGCCAGCTCACCCTCGGCGGGAGGCGGCAATGAGCAGTTCTTC. Its protein product is CASSPSAGGGNEQFF.

As for this clonotype: As an off-target read in a library built for alpha chains, this beta chain has a frequency of little significance. V usage is TRBV4-3 and J usage is TRBJ1-2; unclear D gene. Germline V CDR1 and CDR2: LGHNA, YSLEER. The CDR3 is 15 residues long. The V gene lost 0 bases and the J gene lost 8 bases, with 16 bases spanning the gap. CDR3 loop: CASSQDQTVGRGYTF. Written as DNA, the CDR3 is TGCGCCAGCAGCCAAGATCAAACGGTCGGGCGGGGCTACACCTTC.

This clonotype was seen only a few times. This beta chain is off target for a library built for alpha chains, so its abundance means little. The chain combines TRBV6-5 with TRBJ1-5; possibly TRBD1 for D (5 bases). The CDR3 runs to 15 residues. Trimming stripped 2 bases from V and 8 bases from J, with 16 bases between. Germline assignment: CDR1 MNHEY and CDR2 SVGAGI. CDR3: CASSYSGRDGKPQHF. CDR3 DNA: TGTGCCAGCAGTTACAGTGGACGGGACGGGAAGCCCCAGCATTTT.

This clonotype is judged medium-sized. This beta chain represents an off-target read in a library built for alpha chains; its size is of limited meaning. V usage is TRBV30 and J usage is TRBJ1-6; no firm D call. The CDR3 sequence is 16 residues long. CDR1 GTSNPN and CDR2 SVGIG come from the germline V gene (reference sequence). V lost 5 bases to trimming and J lost 8 bases, with 22 bases between them. The CDR3 DNA reads as TGTGCCTGGGGTGAGTGGCCCCCCACTAGAGATTCACCCCTCCACTTT. This codes for CAWGEWPPTRDSPLHF.

This clonotype came up a few times. With the library built for alpha chains, this beta chain is off target and its frequency is not meaningful. The genes are TRBV7-2 and TRBJ2-7, with D uncertain. This CDR3 is 11 amino acids long. The germline V and J ends were trimmed by 3 bases and 5 bases, with 5 bases remaining between them. Germline V gene data show CDR1 as SGHTA and CDR2 as FQGNSA. The CDR3 here is CASSFRDEQYF. The CDR3 DNA follows: TGTGCCAGCAGCTTCAGAGACGAGCAGTACTTC.

This clonotype is judged medium-sized. This beta chain represents an off-target read in a library built for alpha chains; its size is of limited meaning. The chain joins TRBV11-2 to TRBJ2-5, with D uncertain. The V end was cut by 5 bases, the J end by 0 bases, with 10 bases between. The V gene's germline CDR1 is SGHAT and CDR2 FQNNGV. CDR3 length equals 14 residues. The CDR3 DNA follows: TGTGCCAGCAGCCTTAGAGGCTACCAAGAGACCCAGTACTTC. Its protein product is CASSLRGYQETQYF.

This clonotype was recorded at least ten times. As an off-target read in a library built for alpha chains, this beta chain has a frequency of little significance. The rearrangement uses TRBV20-1 and TRBJ2-3, with 7 bases matching TRBD1. Losses at the gene ends were 3 bases for V and 6 bases for J; bases not matched to a gene: 3. From germline, CDR1 is DFQATT and CDR2 SNEGSKA (reference sequence). This CDR3 contains 12 residues. CDR3: CSASPQGDTQYF. Here the CDR3 DNA reads TGCAGTGCTAGTCCACAGGGGGATACGCAGTATTTT.

There are many counts of this clonotype. For a library built for alpha chains, this beta chain is a stray read; little rests on its size. The chain carries TRBV5-6 and TRBJ2-5, with 8 bases that match TRBD2. J was trimmed by 4 bases and V by 0 bases; bases with no gene match: 2. CDR1 and CDR2 from the germline V gene are SGHDT and YYEEEE. This CDR3 has 14 residues. This CDR3 is CASSLDAGGETQYF. CDR3 nucleotides: TGTGCCAGCAGCTTGGATGCGGGGGGAGAGACCCAGTACTTC.